This T cell receptor beta chain was retrieved from a study of blood T cell repertoires in COVID-19. Whole-study context: Acute and convalescent COVID-19 samples came from the United States, Italy and Spain. The analysed material was cDNA or gDNA that came from T cells, B-cell-depleted T cells, or PBMCs.

Per the original methods: Reference gene primer amplification in the assay estimated nucleated cell counts. Method: immunoSEQ multiplex PCR; TCRdb's copy keeps in-frame clones and lacks some. V and J calls and clone size come straight from that table; D and trimming were deduced from the DNA. Of approximately 180,000 clones detected, approximately 85% appear once; the ten largest clones hold 11%. Germline CDR1 is MNHEY and CDR2 is SMNVEV (reference sequence). This CDR3 spans 14 amino acids. V was pared by 6 bases and J by 0 bases, with 4 bases of the junction left unmatched. What was sequenced was peripheral blood. The chain joins TRBV27 to TRBJ2-7, with 8 bases aligning to TRBD2. This TCR was recovered from a human donor with active or convalescent COVID-19. The donor label of this sample is uncertain. The CDR3: CASRGGRTSYEQYF. The CDR3 DNA sequence: TGTGCCAGCAGGGGCGGGAGGACCTCCTACGAGCAGTACTTC.